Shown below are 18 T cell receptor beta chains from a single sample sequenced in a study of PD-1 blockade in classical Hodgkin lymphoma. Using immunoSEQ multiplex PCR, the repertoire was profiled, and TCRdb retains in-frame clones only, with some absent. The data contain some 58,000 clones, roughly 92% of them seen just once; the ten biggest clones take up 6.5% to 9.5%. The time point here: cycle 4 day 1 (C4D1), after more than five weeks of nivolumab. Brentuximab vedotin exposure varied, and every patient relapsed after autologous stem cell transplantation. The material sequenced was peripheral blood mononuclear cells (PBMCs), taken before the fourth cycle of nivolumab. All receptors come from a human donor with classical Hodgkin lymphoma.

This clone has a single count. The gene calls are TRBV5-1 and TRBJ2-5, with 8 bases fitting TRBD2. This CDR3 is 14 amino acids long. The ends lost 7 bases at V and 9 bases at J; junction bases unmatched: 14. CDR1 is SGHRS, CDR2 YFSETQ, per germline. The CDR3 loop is CASREGTLRGAQYF. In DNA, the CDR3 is TGCGCCAGCCGGGAGGGCACCCTTCGGGGGGCCCAGTACTTC.

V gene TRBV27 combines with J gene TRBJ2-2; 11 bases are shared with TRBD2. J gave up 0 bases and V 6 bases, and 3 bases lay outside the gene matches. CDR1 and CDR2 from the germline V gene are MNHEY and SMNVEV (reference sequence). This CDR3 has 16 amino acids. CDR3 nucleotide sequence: TGTGCCAGCAGCCTACTAGCGGGAGCGAACACCGGGGAGCTGTTTTTT. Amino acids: CASSLLAGANTGELFF.

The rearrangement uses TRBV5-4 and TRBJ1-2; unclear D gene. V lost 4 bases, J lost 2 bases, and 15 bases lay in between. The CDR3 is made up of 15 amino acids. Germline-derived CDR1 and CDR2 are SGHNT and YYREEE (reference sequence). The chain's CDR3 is CASSTPGGSNYGYTF. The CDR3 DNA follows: TGTGCCAGCAGCACTCCCGGAGGGTCCAACTATGGCTACACCTTC. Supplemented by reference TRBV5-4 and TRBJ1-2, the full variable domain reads ETGVTQSPTHLIKTRGQQVTLRCSSQSGHNTVSWYQQALGQGPQFIFQYYREEENGRGNFPPRFSGLQFPNYSSELNVNALELDDSALYLCASSTPGGSNYGYTFGSGTRLTVV.

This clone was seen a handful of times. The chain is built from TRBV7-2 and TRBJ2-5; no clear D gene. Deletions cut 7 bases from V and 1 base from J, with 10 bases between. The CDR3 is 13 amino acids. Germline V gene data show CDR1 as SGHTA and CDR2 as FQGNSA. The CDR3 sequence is CASNTSPQETQYF. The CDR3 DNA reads TGTGCCAGCAACACCTCCCCCCAAGAGACCCAGTACTTC.

In nucleotides, the CDR3 is TGTGCCAGCAGCTTGGAGGCCTCCTACGAGCAGTACTTC. This encodes CASSLEASYEQYF. This sequence joins TRBV5-6 and TRBJ2-7; D not certain. V was shortened by 0 bases and J by 0 bases, with 4 bases between the two germline ends. Germline V gene lookup returns CDR1 SGHDT and CDR2 YYEEEE. This CDR3 has 13 residues.

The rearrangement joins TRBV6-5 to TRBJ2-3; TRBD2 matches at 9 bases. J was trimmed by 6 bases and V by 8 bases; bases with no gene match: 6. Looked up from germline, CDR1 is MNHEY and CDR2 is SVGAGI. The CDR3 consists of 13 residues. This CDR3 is CASGRGGPDTQYF. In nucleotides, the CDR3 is TGTGCCAGCGGGCGGGGGGGCCCCGATACGCAGTATTTT.

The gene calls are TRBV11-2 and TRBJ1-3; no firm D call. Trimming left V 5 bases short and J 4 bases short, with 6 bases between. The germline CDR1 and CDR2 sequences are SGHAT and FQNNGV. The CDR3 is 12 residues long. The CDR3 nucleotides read TGTGCCAGCAGCCAGACAGGAAACACCATATATTTT. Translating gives CASSQTGNTIYF.

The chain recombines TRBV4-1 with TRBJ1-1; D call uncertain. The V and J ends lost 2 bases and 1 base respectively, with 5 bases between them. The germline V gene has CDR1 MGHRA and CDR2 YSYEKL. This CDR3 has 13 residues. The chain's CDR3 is CASSQKENTEAFF. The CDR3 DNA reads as TGCGCCAGCAGCCAAAAAGAGAACACTGAAGCTTTCTTT.

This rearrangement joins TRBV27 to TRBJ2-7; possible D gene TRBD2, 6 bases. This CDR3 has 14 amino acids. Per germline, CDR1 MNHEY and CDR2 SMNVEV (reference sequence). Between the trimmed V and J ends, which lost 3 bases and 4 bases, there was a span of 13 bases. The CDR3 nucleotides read TGTGCCAGCAGTTTGGGTCCGAGCGGGTACGAGCAGTACTTC. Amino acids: CASSLGPSGYEQYF.

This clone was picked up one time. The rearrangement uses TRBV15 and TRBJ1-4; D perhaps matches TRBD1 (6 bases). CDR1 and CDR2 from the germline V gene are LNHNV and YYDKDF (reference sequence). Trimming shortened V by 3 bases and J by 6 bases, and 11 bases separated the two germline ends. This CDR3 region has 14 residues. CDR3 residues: CATSRGGLDEKLFF. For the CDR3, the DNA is TGTGCCACCAGCAGGGGGGGGCTTGATGAAAAACTGTTTTTT.

The CDR3 region is CASSSEWTAETYGYTF. The CDR3 nucleotides are TGTGCCAGCAGTTCAGAATGGACAGCGGAGACCTATGGCTACACCTTC. The chain links TRBV6-6 to TRBJ1-2; a weak D match, TRBD1 (6 bases). Deletions cut 4 bases from V and 4 bases from J, with 19 bases between. Germline V gives CDR1 MNHNY, CDR2 SVGAGI (reference sequence). The CDR3 totals 16 residues.

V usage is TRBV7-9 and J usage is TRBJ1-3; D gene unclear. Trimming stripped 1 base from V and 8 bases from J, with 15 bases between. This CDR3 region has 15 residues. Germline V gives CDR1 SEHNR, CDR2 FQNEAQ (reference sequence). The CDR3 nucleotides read TGTGCCAGCAGCTTAGGAATCGCGTCCGGGGACACCATATATTTT. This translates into CASSLGIASGDTIYF.

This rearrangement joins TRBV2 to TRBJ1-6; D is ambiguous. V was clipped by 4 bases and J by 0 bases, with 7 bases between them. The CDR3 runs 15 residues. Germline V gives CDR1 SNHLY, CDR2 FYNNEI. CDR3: CASSVGSSYNSPLHF. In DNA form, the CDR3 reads TGTGCCAGCAGTGTTGGGAGCTCCTATAATTCACCCCTCCACTTT.

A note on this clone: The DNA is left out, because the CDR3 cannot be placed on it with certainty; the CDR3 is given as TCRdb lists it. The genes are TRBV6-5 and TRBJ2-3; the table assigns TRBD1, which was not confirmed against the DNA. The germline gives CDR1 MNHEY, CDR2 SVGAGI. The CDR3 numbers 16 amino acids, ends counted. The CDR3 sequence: CASSSSTGEFTDTQYF.

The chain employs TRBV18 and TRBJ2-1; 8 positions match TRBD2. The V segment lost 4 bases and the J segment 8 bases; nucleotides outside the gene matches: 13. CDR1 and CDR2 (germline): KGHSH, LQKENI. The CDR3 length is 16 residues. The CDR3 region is CASSLMARGAADEQFF. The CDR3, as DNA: TGTGCCAGCTCACTCATGGCGCGGGGGGCCGCGGATGAGCAGTTCTTC.

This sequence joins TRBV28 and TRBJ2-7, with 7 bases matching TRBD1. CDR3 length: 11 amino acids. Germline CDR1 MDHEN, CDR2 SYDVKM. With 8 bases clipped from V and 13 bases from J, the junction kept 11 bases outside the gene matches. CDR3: CASFSSGTDYF. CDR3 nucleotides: TGTGCCAGCTTTTCCTCCGGGACAGACTACTTC.

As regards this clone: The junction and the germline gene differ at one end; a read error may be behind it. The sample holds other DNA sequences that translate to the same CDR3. The CDR3 DNA sequence: TGTGCCAGCAGCCTAGCAGGGGGCGGCAATCAGCCCCAGCATTTT. It translates to CASSLAGGGNQPQHF. This chain links TRBV7-2 with TRBJ1-5; 8 nucleotides line up with TRBD1. The CDR3 extends over 15 amino acids. Germline V gene sequence: CDR1 SGHTA, CDR2 FQGNSA.

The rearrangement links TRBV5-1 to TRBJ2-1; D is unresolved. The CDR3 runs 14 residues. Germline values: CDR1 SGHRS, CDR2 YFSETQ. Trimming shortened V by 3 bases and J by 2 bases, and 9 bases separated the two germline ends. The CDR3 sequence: CASSSRETYNEQFF. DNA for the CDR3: TGCGCCAGCAGCTCTAGGGAAACCTACAATGAGCAGTTCTTC.